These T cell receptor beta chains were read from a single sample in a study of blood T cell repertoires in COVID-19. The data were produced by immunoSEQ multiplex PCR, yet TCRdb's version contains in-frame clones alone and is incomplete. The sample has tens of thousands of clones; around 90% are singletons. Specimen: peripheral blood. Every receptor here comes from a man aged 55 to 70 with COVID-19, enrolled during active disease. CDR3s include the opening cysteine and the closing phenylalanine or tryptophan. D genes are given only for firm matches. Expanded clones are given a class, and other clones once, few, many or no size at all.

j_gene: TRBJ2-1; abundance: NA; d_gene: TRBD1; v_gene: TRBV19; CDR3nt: TGTGCCAGTACCGTCAGACAGGGCACCTACAATGAGCAGTTCTTC; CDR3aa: CASTVRQGTYNEQFF
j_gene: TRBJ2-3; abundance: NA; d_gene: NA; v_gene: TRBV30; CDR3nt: TGTGCCTGGAGTTCCCAGGGTTTTAGCACAGATACGCAGTATTTT; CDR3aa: CAWSSQGFSTDTQYF
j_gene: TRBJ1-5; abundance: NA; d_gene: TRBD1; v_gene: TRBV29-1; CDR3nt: TGCAGCGTCGCGACAGGGGGAGGACAGCCCCAGCATTTT; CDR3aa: CSVATGGGQPQHF
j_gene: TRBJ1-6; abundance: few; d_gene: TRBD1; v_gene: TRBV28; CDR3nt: TGTGCCAGCAGTCAACGGACAGGGAATTCACCCCTCCACTTT; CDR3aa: CASSQRTGNSPLHF
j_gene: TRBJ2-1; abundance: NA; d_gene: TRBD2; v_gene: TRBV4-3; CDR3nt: TGCGCCAGCAGCCAAGGAAGGGCGGGGGACAATGAGCAGTTCTTC; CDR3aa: CASSQGRAGDNEQFF
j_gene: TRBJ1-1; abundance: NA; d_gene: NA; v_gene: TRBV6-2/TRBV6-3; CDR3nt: TGTGCCAGCAGCTCCCAAGGGGGAACTGAAGCTTTCTTT; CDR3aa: CASSSQGGTEAFF
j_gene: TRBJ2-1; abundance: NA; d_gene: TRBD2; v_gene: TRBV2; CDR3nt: TGTGCCAGCAGTGTTCTAGCGGGAGCTGGTGAGCAGTTCTTC; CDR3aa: CASSVLAGAGEQFF
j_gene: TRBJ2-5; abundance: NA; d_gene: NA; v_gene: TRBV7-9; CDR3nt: TGTGCCAGCAGCTTAGCGCTAGCCGGGGAGACCCAGTACTTC; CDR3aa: CASSLALAGETQYF
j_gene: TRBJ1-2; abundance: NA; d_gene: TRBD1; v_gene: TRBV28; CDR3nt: TGTGCCAGCAGGCAAGACAGGGGTGGAGTCTATGGCTACACCTTC; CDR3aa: CASRQDRGGVYGYTF
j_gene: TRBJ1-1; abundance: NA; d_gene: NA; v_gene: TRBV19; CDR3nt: TGTGCCAGTAGTCCCGTGGGCGCTGAAGCTTTCTTT; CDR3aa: CASSPVGAEAFF
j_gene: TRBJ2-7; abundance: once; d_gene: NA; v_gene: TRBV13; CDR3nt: TGTGCCAGCAGCTTGTATGGTGCTAGAACAAACGAGCAGTACTTC; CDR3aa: CASSLYGARTNEQYF
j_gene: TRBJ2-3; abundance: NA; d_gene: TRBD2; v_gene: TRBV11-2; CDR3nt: TGTGCCAGCAGCATTAGCGGGAGAACAGATACGCAGTATTTT; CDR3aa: CASSISGRTDTQYF
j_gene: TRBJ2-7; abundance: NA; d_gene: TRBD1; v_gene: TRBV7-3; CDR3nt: TGTGCCAGCAGTGGGCAGGGGGCATTCGAGCAGTACTTC; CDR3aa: CASSGQGAFEQYF
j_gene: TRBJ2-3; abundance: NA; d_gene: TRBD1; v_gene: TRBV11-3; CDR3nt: TGTGCCAGCAGCATATCCGGGTGGGGACAGGGGGTCTCAGATACGCAGTATTTT; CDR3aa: CASSISGWGQGVSDTQYF
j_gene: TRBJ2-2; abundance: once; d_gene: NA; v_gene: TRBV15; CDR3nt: TGTGCCACCTCGTGGGACTCGAACACCGGGGAGCTGTTTTTT; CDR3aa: CATSWDSNTGELFF
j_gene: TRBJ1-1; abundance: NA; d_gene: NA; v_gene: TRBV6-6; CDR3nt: TGTGCCAGCAGGATAGCTGAAAGTAACACTGAAGCTTTCTTT; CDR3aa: CASRIAESNTEAFF
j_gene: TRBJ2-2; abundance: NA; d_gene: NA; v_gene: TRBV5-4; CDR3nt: TGTGCCAGCCGGGACTCGGGCACCGGGGAGCTGTTTTTT; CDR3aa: CASRDSGTGELFF
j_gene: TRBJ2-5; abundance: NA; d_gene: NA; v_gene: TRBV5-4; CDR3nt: TGTGCCAGCAGCTTGTTGGTAGCGGAAGAGACCCAGTACTTC; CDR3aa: CASSLLVAEETQYF
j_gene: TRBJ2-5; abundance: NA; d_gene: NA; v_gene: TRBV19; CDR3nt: TGTGCCAGTAGTAGGCAGGGGAGAGAGACCCAGTACTTC; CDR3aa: CASSRQGRETQYF
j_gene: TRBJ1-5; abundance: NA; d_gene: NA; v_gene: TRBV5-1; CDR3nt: TGCGCCAGCAGCTTGGCCGAGGGAAGAGATCAGCCCCAGCATTTT; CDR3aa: CASSLAEGRDQPQHF
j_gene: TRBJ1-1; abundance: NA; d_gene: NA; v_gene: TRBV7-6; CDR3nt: TGTGCCAGCAGCTTATTGACAGACTTGAACACTGAAGCTTTCTTT; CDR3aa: CASSLLTDLNTEAFF
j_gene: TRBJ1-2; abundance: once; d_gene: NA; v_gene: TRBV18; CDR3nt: TGTGCCAGCACCCGATCGGGAGGGGGCTATGGCTACACCTTC; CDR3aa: CASTRSGGGYGYTF
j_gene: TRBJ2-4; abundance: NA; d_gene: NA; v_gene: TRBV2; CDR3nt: TGTGCCAGCAGTGGGGACATCAAAAACATTCAGTACTTC; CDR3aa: CASSGDIKNIQYF
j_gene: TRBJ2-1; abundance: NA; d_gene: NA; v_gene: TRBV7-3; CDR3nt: TGTGCCAGCAGCTTAACGTATGGACTATCCTTGAATGAGCAGTTCTTC; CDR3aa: CASSLTYGLSLNEQFF
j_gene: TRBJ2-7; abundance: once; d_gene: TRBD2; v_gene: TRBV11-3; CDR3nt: TGTGCCAGCAGCTCCGGGGTAGCGGGAGCCTACGAGCAGTACTTC; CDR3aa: CASSSGVAGAYEQYF
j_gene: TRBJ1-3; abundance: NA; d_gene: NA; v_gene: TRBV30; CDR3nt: TGTGCCGCAGGCTCAGGGAGGGGAAACACCATATATTTT; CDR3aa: CAAGSGRGNTIYF
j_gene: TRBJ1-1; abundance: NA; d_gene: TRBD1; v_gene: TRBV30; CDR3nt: TGTGCCTGGAGTGCGCGCCAGGGGGAAACTGAAGCTTTCTTT; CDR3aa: CAWSARQGETEAFF
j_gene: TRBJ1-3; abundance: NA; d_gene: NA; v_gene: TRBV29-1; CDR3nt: TGCAGCGGGACAACGGGGGTTCTCTCTGGAAACACCATATATTTT; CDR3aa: CSGTTGVLSGNTIYF
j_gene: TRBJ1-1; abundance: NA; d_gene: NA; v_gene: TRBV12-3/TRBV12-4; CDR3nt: TGTGCCAGCAGTTTACAGGGCTACACTGAAGCTTTCTTT; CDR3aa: CASSLQGYTEAFF
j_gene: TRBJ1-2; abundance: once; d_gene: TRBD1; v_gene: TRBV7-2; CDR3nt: TGTGCCAGCAGCTTCCGGGACAGGGTGTTAGGGCATGGCTACACCTTC; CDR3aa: CASSFRDRVLGHGYTF
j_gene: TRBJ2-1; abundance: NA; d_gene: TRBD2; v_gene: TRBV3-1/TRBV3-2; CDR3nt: TGTGCCAGCAGCCAAGATTTGGAGGAGGCTAGCGGGATAGAAGAGCAGTTCTTC; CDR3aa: CASSQDLEEASGIEEQFF
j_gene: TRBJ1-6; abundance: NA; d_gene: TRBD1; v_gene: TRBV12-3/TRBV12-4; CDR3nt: TGTGCCAGCAGTTACCTAAGGACAGGTCAACCGGTCTTT; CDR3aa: CASSYLRTGQPVF
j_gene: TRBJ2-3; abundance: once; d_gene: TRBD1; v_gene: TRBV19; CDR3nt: TGTGCCAGTAGTATGAGACAGGGTTACACAGATACGCAGTATTTT; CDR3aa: CASSMRQGYTDTQYF
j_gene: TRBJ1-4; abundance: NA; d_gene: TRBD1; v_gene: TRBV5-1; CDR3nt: TGCGCCAGCAGTGGACAGGGCAGCGGAAAACTGTTTTTT; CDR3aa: CASSGQGSGKLFF
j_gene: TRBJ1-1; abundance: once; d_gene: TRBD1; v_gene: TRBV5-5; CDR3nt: TGTGCCAGCAGCTCCCAGGGGGCGGGAACTGAAGCTTTCTTT; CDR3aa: CASSSQGAGTEAFF
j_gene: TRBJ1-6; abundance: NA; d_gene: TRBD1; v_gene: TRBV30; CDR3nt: TGTGCCTGGAGCTACAGGGGGCCGAATTCACCCCTCCACTTT; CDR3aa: CAWSYRGPNSPLHF
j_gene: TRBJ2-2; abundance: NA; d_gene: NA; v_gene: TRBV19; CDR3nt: TGTGCCAGTAGTACAAACCAAGGCAGGGTCTCTCTGGCCGGGGAGCTGTTTTTT; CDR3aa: CASSTNQGRVSLAGELFF
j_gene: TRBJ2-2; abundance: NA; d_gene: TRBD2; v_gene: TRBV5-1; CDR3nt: TGCGCCAGCACGCCCCTGGTAGCGGGAGGCCTGAACACCGGGGAGCTGTTTTTT; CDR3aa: CASTPLVAGGLNTGELFF
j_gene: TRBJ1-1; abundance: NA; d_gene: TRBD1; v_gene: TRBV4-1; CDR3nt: TGCGCCAGCAGCCTCCGTTTCGGGACAGCTGACCGGCTCATGAACACTGAAGCTTTCTTT; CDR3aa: CASSLRFGTADRLMNTEAFF
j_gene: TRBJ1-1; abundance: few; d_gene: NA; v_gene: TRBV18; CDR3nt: TGTGCCAGCTCACCTACACGGAACACTGAAGCTTTCTTT; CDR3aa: CASSPTRNTEAFF
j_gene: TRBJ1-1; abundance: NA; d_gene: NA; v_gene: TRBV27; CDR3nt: TGTGCCAGCAGGTTAGACATGAACACTGAAGCTTTCTTT; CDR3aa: CASRLDMNTEAFF
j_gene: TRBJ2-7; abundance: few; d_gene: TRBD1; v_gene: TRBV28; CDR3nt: TGTGCCAGCAGTTTGGGACAGGGAACCGAGCAGTACTTC; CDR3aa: CASSLGQGTEQYF
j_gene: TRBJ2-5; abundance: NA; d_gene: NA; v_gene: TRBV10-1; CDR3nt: TGCGCCAGCAGTGAGAATCCGGTTCAAGAGACCCAGTACTTC; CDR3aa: CASSENPVQETQYF
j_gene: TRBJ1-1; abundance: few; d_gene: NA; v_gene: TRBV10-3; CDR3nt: TGTGCCATCAGTGAAACAGGGTTCCTGGACACTGAAGCTTTCTTT; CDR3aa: CAISETGFLDTEAFF
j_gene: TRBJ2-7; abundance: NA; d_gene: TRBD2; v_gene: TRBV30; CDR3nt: TGTGCCTGGGGGACGCGGGGGGCGGGCGAGCAGTACTTC; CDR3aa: CAWGTRGAGEQYF
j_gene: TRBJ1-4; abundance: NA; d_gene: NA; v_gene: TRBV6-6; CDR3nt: TGTGCCAGCAGTTACCGGGGCGGGGATGAAAAACTGTTTTTT; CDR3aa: CASSYRGGDEKLFF
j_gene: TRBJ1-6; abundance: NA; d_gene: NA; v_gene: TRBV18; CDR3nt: TGTGCCAGCTCACCGGGAGATCGTAATTCACCCCTCCACTTT; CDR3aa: CASSPGDRNSPLHF
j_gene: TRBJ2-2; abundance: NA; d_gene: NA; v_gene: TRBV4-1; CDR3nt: TGCGCCAGCAGCCTCATGGGGGGACAGCCGGGCACCGGGGAGCTGTTTTTT; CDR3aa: CASSLMGGQPGTGELFF
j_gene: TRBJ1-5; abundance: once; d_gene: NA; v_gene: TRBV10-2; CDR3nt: TGCGCCAGCAGTGAGGCCATCACGACAGGTGTTGAACAGCCCCAGCATTTT; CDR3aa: CASSEAITTGVEQPQHF
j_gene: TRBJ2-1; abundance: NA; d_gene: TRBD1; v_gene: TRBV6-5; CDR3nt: TGTGCCAGCAGCTCCGACAGGGGTGGTGAGCAGTTCTTC; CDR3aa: CASSSDRGGEQFF
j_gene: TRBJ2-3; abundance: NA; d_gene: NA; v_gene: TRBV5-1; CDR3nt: TGCGCCAGCAGCCCGGACAAGGAAGGGGATACGCAGTATTTT; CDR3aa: CASSPDKEGDTQYF
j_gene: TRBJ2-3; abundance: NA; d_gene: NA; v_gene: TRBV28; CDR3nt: TGTGCCAGCAGTTTCACGCGGGGAGGACTTAGCACAGATACGCAGTATTTT; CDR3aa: CASSFTRGGLSTDTQYF
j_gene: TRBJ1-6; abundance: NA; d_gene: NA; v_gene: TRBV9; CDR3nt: TGTGCCAGCAGCGTGGACAGCGAAAATTCACCCCTCCACTTT; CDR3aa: CASSVDSENSPLHF
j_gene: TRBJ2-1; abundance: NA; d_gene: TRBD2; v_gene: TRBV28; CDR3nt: TGTGCCAGCAGTTTACGTAGGCTAGCGGGAGAGAACGATGAGCAGTTCTTC; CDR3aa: CASSLRRLAGENDEQFF